Sequencing of this T cell receptor (beta chain) was carried out in a study of shared clonotypes between healthy human individuals. The CDR3 totals 16 residues. V lost 4 bases to trimming and J lost 7 bases, with 20 bases between them. The V gene's germline CDR1 is SGHRS and CDR2 YFSETQ. In the original workflow: Owing to the provision of junction-only sequences devoid of quality scores by immunoSEQ, filtering differed. Sequencing used immunoSEQ multiplex PCR; TCRdb keeps in-frame clones, though not all of them. That table supplies the V and J calls and clone size; D and trimming were determined from the DNA. The sample lists 2,500,000 or so clones; 93% were seen once.

What was sequenced was naive CD4+ T cells from PBMCs. Noted subset: CD45RA+ positively selected. This TCR derives from a man aged 18-30 years in good health. Some clones in this sample may be carry-over from other donors' samples. J is TRBJ2-2 and V is TRBV5-1; tentatively, D is TRBD1 (6 bases). DNA for the CDR3: TGCGCCAGCAGCCCCCTAGGACAGCTCCGTGGCGGGGAGCTGTTTTTT. Its translation is CASSPLGQLRGGELFF.